The next 20 T cell receptor beta chains were all read from a single sample in a study of early T cells in non-severe SARS-CoV-2 infection. TCRdb reanalysed the 5' RACE reads using MiXCR and keeps one entry per CDR3 protein. The sample has around 70,000 distinct CDR3 sequences, around 9% seen once. What was sequenced was whole blood. These receptors originate from an adult who was a healthcare worker with PCR-confirmed SARS-CoV-2 infection or an uninfected control (not recorded which).

The rearrangement uses TRBV6-1 and TRBJ2-7, with TRBD2 identical over 10 bases. The V gene end was trimmed by 7 bases and the J gene end by 3 bases; junction bases not matched to a gene: 6. The CDR3 totals 14 residues. The germline CDR1 and CDR2 sequences are MNHNS and SASEGT. CDR3 DNA sequence: TGTGCCAGCAAACGGACTAGCGGAGGCTACGAGCAGTACTTC. Protein sequence: CASKRTSGGYEQYF.

This clonotype was detected only a few times. V is TRBV2 and J is TRBJ2-7, with 11 bases that match TRBD2. The CDR3 spans 14 residues. After removal of 5 bases from V and 7 bases from J, the junction contained 7 bases not matched to a gene. The germline V gene encodes CDR1 SNHLY and CDR2 FYNNEI. The CDR3 nucleotides are TGTGCCAGCAGTACGGGACTAGCGGATCGGGAGCAGTACTTC. It codes for CASSTGLADREQYF. Based on the CDR3 plus reference TRBV2 and TRBJ2-7, the full variable domain is EPEVTQTPSHQVTQMGQEVILRCVPISNHLYFYWYRQILGQKVEFLVSFYNNEISEKSEIFDDQFSVERPDGSNFTLKIRSTKLEDSAMYFCASSTGLADREQYFGPGTRLTVT.

The rearrangement joins TRBV20-1 to TRBJ2-7; 14 bases agree with TRBD2. The J segment lost 4 bases and the V segment lost 6 bases, leaving 8 bases of the junction unmatched. The germline V gene encodes CDR1 DFQATT and CDR2 SNEGSKA (reference sequence). The CDR3 covers 15 residues. CDR3 sequence reads: CSARIGLAGGYEQYF. CDR3 in DNA: TGCAGTGCCCGAATTGGACTAGCGGGAGGATACGAGCAGTACTTC.

This clonotype was recorded many times. The gene calls are TRBV12-3 or TRBV12-4 and TRBJ2-2; tentative D call: TRBD1 (5 bases). V shed 6 bases and J shed 2 bases, with 16 bases lying between them. The length of the CDR3 is 16 residues. CDR3 amino acids: CASSRVREINTGELFF. CDR3 nucleotide sequence: TGTGCCAGCAGCCGCGTCAGGGAAATAAACACCGGGGAGCTGTTTTTT.

This clonotype was counted ten times or more. V gene TRBV20-1 combines with J gene TRBJ1-6; 8 positions agree with TRBD1. The germline CDR1 and CDR2 sequences are DFQATT and SNEGSKA (reference sequence). The CDR3 is 13 residues long. Trimming removed 5 bases from V and 10 bases from J; junction bases left unmatched: 7. The CDR3: CSAVDRGSSPLHF. The DNA for the CDR3 is TGCAGTGCTGTAGACAGGGGATCCTCACCCCTCCACTTT.

This clonotype was seen only a few times. The V and J genes are TRBV3-1 and TRBJ2-1; D is unresolved. In germline, CDR1 is LGHDT, CDR2 YNNKEL (reference sequence). Trimming pared 6 bases from V and 3 bases from J, leaving 3 bases between. The CDR3 extends over 11 amino acids. The CDR3 coding sequence is TGTGCCAGCAGGATCTACAATGAGCAGTTCTTC. Its protein is CASRIYNEQFF.

This clonotype was seen only a few times. The chain couples TRBV5-1 to TRBJ2-5; D ambiguous. This CDR3 region has 13 residues. Germline V gives CDR1 SGHRS, CDR2 YFSETQ. V lost 0 bases and J 1 base, leaving 4 bases between the germline ends. The CDR3 loop is CASSLVTQETQYF. CDR3 bases: TGCGCCAGCAGCTTGGTCACCCAAGAGACCCAGTACTTC.

This clonotype has just a few counts. The rearrangement links TRBV7-6 to TRBJ2-1; D is perhaps TRBD1 or TRBD2 (5 bases each). The CDR3 extends over 16 amino acids. V was trimmed by 1 base and J by 2 bases, leaving 12 bases between them. Germline loops: CDR1 SGHVS, CDR2 FNYEAQ. CDR3 DNA sequence: TGTGCCAGCAGCTTAGAGCCGGGACCCCCCTACAATGAGCAGTTCTTC. Encoded protein: CASSLEPGPPYNEQFF.

The chain combines TRBV20-1 with TRBJ2-7, with 9 nucleotides matching TRBD2. V was pared by 3 bases and J by 4 bases, with 1 base of the junction left unmatched. Germline-derived CDR1 and CDR2 are DFQATT and SNEGSKA (reference sequence). This CDR3 region has 12 residues. DNA for the CDR3: TGCAGTGCTAGGACTAGCGGTTACGAGCAGTACTTC. Translating it yields CSARTSGYEQYF.

The rearrangement joins TRBV6-5 to TRBJ1-6; the D is unclear. This CDR3 contains 13 residues. The ends were cut back, 8 bases at V and 6 bases at J, with 11 bases in the middle. CDR1 and CDR2 from the germline V gene are MNHEY and SVGAGI. The CDR3 loop reads CASWTDSNSPLHF. The CDR3 DNA is TGTGCCAGCTGGACGGACTCTAATTCACCCCTCCACTTT.

The rearrangement links TRBV7-2 to TRBJ2-5, with D unclear. Germline CDR1 SGHTA, CDR2 FQGNSA. CDR3 length equals 12 residues. The germline V and J ends were trimmed by 2 bases and 4 bases, with 5 bases remaining between them. The CDR3: CASSLLRETQYF. CDR3 coding DNA: TGTGCCAGCAGCTTATTAAGAGAGACCCAGTACTTC.

There are many counts of this clonotype. The V and J genes are TRBV7-9 and TRBJ2-3; 13 bases map to TRBD2. The V gene's germline CDR1 is SEHNR and CDR2 FQNEAQ (reference sequence). The junction had 11 bases not matched to a gene; V was cut back by 4 bases and J by 4 bases. This CDR3 region has 18 residues. CDR3 loop: CASSSGTSGMLGADTQYF. CDR3 sequence (DNA): TGTGCCAGCAGCTCCGGGACTAGCGGGATGCTCGGTGCAGATACGCAGTATTTT.

This clonotype was picked up a small number of times. The J gene is TRBJ2-3, the V gene TRBV7-9; tentatively, D is TRBD1 (5 bases). V was cut by 2 bases and J by 5 bases, with 11 bases left in between. The germline gives CDR1 SEHNR, CDR2 FQNEAQ (reference sequence). The CDR3 spans 14 residues. CDR3 loop: CASSLKGRGDTQYF. The CDR3, as DNA: TGTGCCAGCAGCTTAAAGGGGCGAGGAGATACGCAGTATTTT.

The chain carries TRBV2 and TRBJ2-7; possibly TRBD2 for D (6 bases). Trimming took off 7 bases at V and 0 bases at J, with 16 bases between the two ends. The length of the CDR3 is 15 residues. CDR1 is SNHLY and CDR2 is FYNNEI in the germline V gene. DNA of the CDR3: TGTGCCAGCATGCCCCGGGACTCACTCTCCTACGAGCAGTACTTC. This sequence encodes CASMPRDSLSYEQYF. Together with reference TRBV2 and TRBJ2-7, the CDR3 gives the full variable domain: EPEVTQTPSHQVTQMGQEVILRCVPISNHLYFYWYRQILGQKVEFLVSFYNNEISEKSEIFDDQFSVERPDGSNFTLKIRSTKLEDSAMYFCASMPRDSLSYEQYFGPGTRLTVT.

The chain employs TRBV18 and TRBJ1-3; no reliable D call. Trimming left V 3 bases short and J 1 base short, with 10 bases between. The CDR3 is made up of 15 amino acids. Looked up from germline, CDR1 is KGHSH and CDR2 is LQKENI. In DNA form, the CDR3 reads TGTGCCAGCTCACCGCTGGTGGGATCTGGAAACACCATATATTTT. This gives the protein CASSPLVGSGNTIYF.

This clonotype was seen more than once but under ten times. This chain links TRBV18 with TRBJ2-2; no firm D call. Germline V gene sequence: CDR1 KGHSH, CDR2 LQKENI. The V end lost 6 bases, the J end lost 4 bases, and 12 bases lay between the germline ends. CDR3 length: 14 residues. This CDR3 reads CASSIALGTGELFF. The CDR3 coding sequence is TGTGCCAGCTCTATCGCTCTAGGCACCGGGGAGCTGTTTTTT.

The sample holds a few counts of this clonotype. The V call is TRBV11-2, the J call TRBJ1-1; D perhaps matches TRBD1 (6 bases). Germline V gene data show CDR1 as SGHAT and CDR2 as FQNNGV. Between the trimmed V and J ends, which lost 6 bases and 8 bases, there was a span of 19 bases. The CDR3 is 14 amino acids. CDR3: CASRPHRGGLEAFF. Written as DNA, the CDR3 is TGTGCCAGCAGGCCGCACCGGGGGGGGCTCGAAGCTTTCTTT.

This clonotype has just a few counts. This chain uses TRBV11-3 with TRBJ1-3; the match to TRBD1 covers 7 bases. The CDR3 loop spans 14 amino acids. The V gene end was trimmed by 5 bases and the J gene end by 4 bases; junction bases not matched to a gene: 5. CDR1 is SGHNT and CDR2 is YENEEA in the germline V gene. CDR3 protein: CASSPGTVGNTIYF. The CDR3 nucleotides are TGTGCCAGCAGCCCGGGGACAGTCGGAAACACCATATATTTT.

The table lists this clonotype with many counts. V and J are TRBV27 and TRBJ2-7; 8 bases map to TRBD1. The CDR3 is 15 amino acids. Looked up from germline, CDR1 is MNHEY and CDR2 is SMNVEV (reference sequence). The trim removed 2 bases at V and 5 bases at J, leaving 8 bases unmatched. The CDR3 loop is CASSLQDRVPHEQYF. In DNA form, the CDR3 reads TGTGCCAGCAGTTTACAGGACAGGGTACCTCACGAGCAGTACTTC.

DNA of the CDR3: TGCGCCAGCAGCCAGGACAGGGCCAACACTGAAGCTTTCTTT. This encodes CASSQDRANTEAFF. The chain recombines TRBV5-1 with TRBJ1-1; 8 bases fit TRBD1. The length of the CDR3 is 14 residues. Germline lookup yields CDR1 SGHRS and CDR2 YFSETQ. V lost 4 bases to trimming and J lost 2 bases; unmatched junction nucleotides: 4.